The 14 T cell receptor beta chains reported below all come from one sample, sequenced in a study of T cells in Graves' hyperthyroidism and ophthalmopathy. Amplified TCR beta CDR3 regions derived from RNA transcripts. Researchers ran a first-round RT-PCR on the TCR CDR3 using the HTBI primer set. TCRdb reanalysed the multiplex PCR reads using MiXCR and keeps one entry per CDR3 protein. Of approximately 370,000 distinct CDR3 sequences in the sample, approximately 17% are singletons; the top ten hold 34%. Input material: blood. The receptors shown here come from a woman in her twenties or thirties with Graves' hyperthyroidism that later progressed to Graves' ophthalmopathy.

In this sample, this clonotype turned up many times. This chain uses TRBV2 with TRBJ1-1, with D possibly matching TRBD1 (5 bases). The germline V gene has CDR1 SNHLY and CDR2 FYNNEI. Trimming removed 2 bases at V and 6 bases at J, with 16 bases between. The CDR3 sequence is 15 residues long. The CDR3 sequence is CASSERGDGASEAFF. CDR3 nucleotides: TGTGCCAGCAGTGAACGCGGGGACGGGGCCTCTGAAGCTTTCTTT.

This chain links TRBV19 with TRBJ2-1; 9 bases are shared with TRBD2. Trimming removed 5 bases from V and 1 base from J; junction bases left unmatched: 3. The CDR3 loop spans 15 amino acids. Germline loops: CDR1 LNHDA, CDR2 SQIVND (reference sequence). CDR3 in amino acids: CASSGLAGSYNEQFF. CDR3 DNA sequence: TGTGCCAGTAGTGGCCTAGCGGGGTCCTACAATGAGCAGTTCTTC.

This clonotype has at least ten counts. The chain employs TRBV7-8 and TRBJ2-1, with D possibly being TRBD2 (6 bases). Germline CDR1 and CDR2: SGHVS and FQNEAQ. This CDR3 comprises 16 residues. The ends were cut back, 0 bases at V and 4 bases at J, with 13 bases in the middle. Here the CDR3 DNA reads TGTGCCAGCAGCTTAGCGGTCGGAGGGGATTACAATGAGCAGTTCTTC. This gives the protein CASSLAVGGDYNEQFF.

Only one count was recorded for this clonotype. A clone one base away is much larger, so this may be a read error. This rearrangement joins TRBV10-3 to TRBJ1-1, with D possibly TRBD1 on 5 matching bases. This CDR3 region has 16 residues. Germline CDR1 ENHRY, CDR2 SYGVKD. With 6 bases removed from V and 0 bases from J, the gap between germline ends came to 17 bases. CDR3 coding DNA: TGTGCCATCAGCAACAACAGGAGTGCCGTGAACACTGAAGCTTTCTTT. This gives the protein CAISNNRSAVNTEAFF.

The V call is TRBV18, the J call TRBJ2-1; 12 positions agree with TRBD2. The trim removed 3 bases at V and 3 bases at J, leaving 9 bases unmatched. The CDR3 extends over 18 amino acids. CDR1 and CDR2 from the germline V gene are KGHSH and LQKENI. CDR3 nucleotides: TGTGCCAGCTCACCGGGGCAACTAGCGGGGGGTCACTACAATGAGCAGTTCTTC. It specifies CASSPGQLAGGHYNEQFF.

Ten or more counts support this clonotype. The chain employs TRBV11-2 and TRBJ1-3; TRBD1 is a possible D gene (5 bases). V lost 5 bases, J lost 2 bases, and 13 bases lay in between. The length of the CDR3 is 15 residues. Germline V gene sequence: CDR1 SGHAT, CDR2 FQNNGV. The CDR3, as DNA: TGTGCCAGCAGCCATGGACAAACGGCTGGAAACACCATATATTTT. Amino acids: CASSHGQTAGNTIYF.

Points on this clonotype: The conserved phenylalanine or tryptophan is not found at the CDR3 terminus, so this likely reflects a read error. This chain uses TRBV7-9 with TRBJ2-2, with no clear D. This CDR3 region has 15 residues. CDR1 and CDR2 from the germline V gene are SEHNR and FQNEAQ (reference sequence). Trimming left V 1 base short and J 3 bases short, with 9 bases between. DNA of the CDR3: TGTGCCAGCAGCTTAGGGAGAAGGGACACCGGGGAGCTGTTTCTT. Protein product: CASSLGRRDTGELFL.

The table lists this clonotype with many counts. This chain links TRBV6-5 with TRBJ2-1, with no clear D. The V end was cut by 0 bases, the J end by 6 bases, with 0 bases between. Germline CDR1 is MNHEY and CDR2 is SVGAGI. The CDR3 runs to 11 residues. The CDR3 sequence is CASSYSNEQFF. Written as DNA, the CDR3 is TGTGCCAGCAGTTACTCCAATGAGCAGTTCTTC.

This clonotype has a handful of counts. J is TRBJ1-1 and V is TRBV6-1; D is uncertain. The CDR3 is made up of 15 amino acids. Trimming shortened V by 10 bases and J by 4 bases, and 22 bases separated the two germline ends. CDR1 and CDR2 from the germline V gene are MNHNS and SASEGT. This CDR3 is CATRLDSELRTEAFF. The CDR3 bases are TGTGCCACCCGACTGGACTCCGAGCTGCGCACTGAAGCTTTCTTT.

This chain joins TRBV9 and TRBJ2-5; a weak D match, TRBD2 (5 bases). The CDR3 covers 14 residues. V was pared by 4 bases and J by 5 bases, with 15 bases between. Germline lookup yields CDR1 SGDLS and CDR2 YYNGEE. The DNA of the CDR3 is TGTGCCAGCAGCTTTAGTGGGAGAATGGAGACCCAGTACTTC. Residues: CASSFSGRMETQYF.

The V call is TRBV3-1, the J call TRBJ2-1; D is undetermined. The CDR3 length is 15 residues. Germline lookup yields CDR1 LGHDT and CDR2 YNNKEL (reference sequence). Trimming left V 1 base short and J 8 bases short, with 15 bases between. The CDR3 region is CASSQVPQVRDEQFF. The CDR3 DNA reads as TGTGCCAGCAGCCAAGTTCCCCAAGTTAGGGATGAGCAGTTCTTC.

V is TRBV2 and J is TRBJ1-5, with 7 bases fitting TRBD1. The V gene's germline CDR1 is SNHLY and CDR2 FYNNEI. The CDR3 sequence is 15 residues long. The ends lost 4 bases at V and 1 base at J; junction bases unmatched: 4. CDR3 nucleotides: TGTGCCAGCAGTGGCCAACAGGGGAGCAATCAGCCCCAGCATTTT. It codes for CASSGQQGSNQPQHF.

V gene TRBV19 combines with J gene TRBJ2-7, with 8 positions matching TRBD1. With 9 bases clipped from V and 2 bases from J, the junction kept 6 bases outside the gene matches. This CDR3 is 13 amino acids long. CDR1 is LNHDA, CDR2 SQIVND, per germline (reference sequence). CDR3 in amino acids: CARLDRGAYEQYF. CDR3 DNA sequence: TGTGCCAGATTAGACAGGGGAGCCTACGAGCAGTACTTC.

The rearrangement links TRBV11-2 to TRBJ1-6; the D gene is possibly TRBD1 (6 bases). The germline V gene encodes CDR1 SGHAT and CDR2 FQNNGV. This CDR3 region has 16 residues. V shed 2 bases and J shed 10 bases, with 18 bases lying between them. CDR3: CASSLLLQGYYSPLHF. DNA for the CDR3: TGTGCCAGCAGCTTACTCCTCCAGGGGTATTACTCACCCCTCCACTTT.